This entry features one TCR beta chain sequence. No antigen is known for it. Clones were read by immunoSEQ multiplex PCR, and TCRdb kept only the in-frame ones, dropping some. The repertoire holds about 78,000 clones, with roughly 80% as singletons. This record belongs to a study of OX40 agonist ivuxolimab in advanced cancers. Study-level background: Patients achieving partial responses numbered three: one hepatocellular carcinoma case and two cutaneous melanoma cases.

The study, taken as a whole, reports: At doses 0.1 to 3.0 mg/kg, CD4+ and CD8+ clones expanded.

The CDR3 has 17 amino acids. The germline V gene has CDR1 SGHDT and CDR2 YYEEEE. Trimming took 1 base from V and 4 from J, leaving 18 bases between them. Sequencing was performed on CD4+ or CD8+ T cells sorted from blood, taken in a trial of the OX40 agonist ivuxolimab. The sequence was collected from an adult with an advanced solid tumor such as melanoma, head and neck, liver or kidney cancer. The chain carries TRBV5-6 and TRBJ2-1, with D possibly matching TRBD2 (6 bases). Here the CDR3 reads CASSLWAVAAVYNEQFF. The CDR3 DNA reads as TGTGCCAGCAGCTTGTGGGCGGTAGCGGCCGTATACAATGAGCAGTTCTTC.